Described below is a single TCR beta chain sequence and its context. TCRdb keeps only in-frame clones here, not all; method: immunoSEQ multiplex PCR. The top ten hold approximately 1.8% of the sample, which has 150,000 to 180,000 clones, approximately 90% seen once. V was cut by 7 bases and J by 3 bases, with 18 bases left in between. CDR3 size: 15 residues. The V gene's germline CDR1 is LNHDA and CDR2 SQIVND (reference sequence). This record belongs to a study of T cell responses to AZD1222 COVID-19 vaccine. V is TRBV19 and J is TRBJ1-2, with D unclear. The specimen comprised peripheral blood, sampled on day 0 of AZD1222 vaccination. The clonotype was recovered from an adult in good health. The CDR3 here is CASTKKGYADYGYTF. In DNA form, the CDR3 reads TGTGCCAGTACAAAAAAGGGATACGCGGACTATGGCTACACCTTC.